The sequence of this T cell receptor beta chain was determined in a study of shared clonotypes between healthy human individuals (dated by TCRdb to 2019 to 2021). Notes on the research overall: The cohort comprised a couple of women and a few men aged 18 to 49 years. For each donor, CD4 naive and CD4 memory were each given three plates, CD8 naive was given two plates, and CD8 memory was given one plate. The study deeply sequenced blood TCR repertoires of five healthy adults to estimate repertoire size and the extent of clonotype sharing between individuals. To increase sequencing depth and limit assay-specific biases, different laboratories used diverse techniques to prepare libraries and sequence TCR repertoires. Leukapheresis yielded between about 0.9 and 9 billion PBMCs per donor. The full study reports these points: Only blood was sampled, and tissue TCR repertoires likely differ from those in blood. Naive subsets generally had larger estimated clonotype richness than memory subsets did. The small number of donors limited the genetic and exposure-history diversity represented. Compared with non-shared clonotypes, the clonotypes found in all four sorted-subset donors had higher generation probabilities. About 5% of naive CD4, approximately 3.7% of naive CD8, approximately 2% of memory CD4, and approximately 0.4% of memory CD8 clonotypes were shared across a few donors. Incomplete sequencing was indicated by rarefaction of sorted-subset datasets, despite the large sequencing depth. Pairwise subsampling indicated that sequencing depth was expected to affect the degree of clonotype sharing among donors.

TCR CDR3 regions were amplified from genomic DNA by multiplex PCR using the deep immunoSEQ assay. Extracted genomic DNA from each cell subset was spread evenly across all wells of several immunoSEQ 96-well plates, with each plate serving as a replicate. Each replicate PCR for sorted subsets received roughly 0.2 ug genomic DNA, equal to 30,000 or so T cell genomes. Purified libraries were quantified with a Qubit 3.0 fluorometer, sized on a Bioanalyzer 2100, and re-quantified with the KAPA Library Quantification kit. Every immunoSEQ 96-well plate was sequenced on a dedicated single-read 150-cycle Illumina NextSeq 550 flow cell. The authors' pipeline ran thus. Because the immunoSEQ output held only junctional sequences and lacked quality scores, the filtering could not match the filtering applied to full-length reads. Sequences were annotated with PyIR, a Python wrapper for IgBLAST v1.9, and V/J genes and CDR3 were assigned using IMGT germline references. Any read was removed if the V/J assignment was weak (E-value above 1e-6), the CDR3 was missing, or the read contained stop codons, out-of-frame junctions, or ambiguous translated residues. V3J clonotypes were defined as sequences sharing the same inferred V gene, J gene, and CDR3 amino acid sequence. The percentage overlap between two repertoires was calculated by dividing the number of shared unique clonotypes by the size of the smaller repertoire. Repertoire richness was assessed with RTK rarefaction, the Chao1 estimator, and Recon v2.1 estimates of unobserved clonotypes. Generation probabilities for all TCRbeta clonotypes obtained by the gDNA method from a handful of donors were computed using OLGA. The table comes from immuneACCESS by way of TCRdb, which keeps in-frame sequences with V and J called. Part of the clones is missing from these tables; in studies checked, under half for an unresolved V gene and the rest for unknown reasons. That table furnishes V, J and clone size, whereas the DNA furnished D and trimming. In all, the sample holds millions of clones, and 85% to 95% of those were seen once. Around 0.13% of the sample rests with the top ten.

The donors were healthy, HIV-negative adults who had no recently reported acute infections or vaccinations. Every donor was a Caucasian adult residing in Nashville, Tennessee, USA. CD4+ T cells were enriched by magnetic negative selection; naive cells were then positively selected on CD45RA, and the negative fraction formed the memory subset. Blood was collected by leukapheresis, and PBMCs were isolated by Ficoll-Histopaque density gradient centrifugation and then cryopreserved in liquid nitrogen vapor phase. Purity and quantity of every magnetically sorted T cell population were checked by analytical flow cytometry. Genomic DNA was isolated from each sorted fraction and quantified by UV absorbance on a Nanodrop 2000c. With regard to this clone: Its binding antigen is unknown. This clone may be a read error of a much larger clone one base away.

CDR1 and CDR2 (SEHNR, FQNEAQ) derive from the germline V gene (reference sequence). Reading from cysteine to phenylalanine, the CDR3 counts 14 amino acids. Only the CDR3 part of the read is kept: 42 bases, read in frame from the first base. V lost 3 bases and J lost 4 bases, and the count of bases not matched to a germline gene is 4. The source is a man aged 18 to 29 in good health. The source material was naive CD4+ T cells sorted from blood. The cell subset or site label of this sample denotes: CD45RA+ positively selected. The chain is assembled from TRBV7-9 and TRBJ2-7; TRBD1 agrees with 9 junctional bases. The CDR3 protein is CASSLGDRVYEQYF. The base sequence is TGTGCCAGCAGCTTGGGGGACAGGGTGTACGAGCAGTACTTC.